The rows below give T cell receptor beta chains drawn from one sample of a study of shared clonotypes between healthy human individuals. Only in-frame clones appear in the TCRdb table, and some are missing; sequencing was by immunoSEQ multiplex PCR. The profile shows about 450,000 clones, around 75% of them singletons. Material: PBMCs. These receptors all come from a woman aged 40 to 49 in good health. Some clones in this sample may be carry-over from other donors' samples. Each CDR3 is given with its conserved first and last residue. The order of the fields is J gene, D gene, V gene, clone size, CDR3 protein, CDR3 DNA. D genes are given only for firm matches. A clone size is listed for some rows: how often the clone was seen (once, few, many), or a class if it is expanded.

j_call: TRBJ2-1; d_call: NA; v_call: TRBV27; clone_size: NA; cdr3_aa: CASSLGSWEYRDEQFF; cdr3_nt: TGTGCCAGCAGTTTAGGGTCGTGGGAGTATAGGGATGAGCAGTTCTTC
j_call: TRBJ2-7; d_call: NA; v_call: TRBV2; clone_size: NA; cdr3_aa: CASTWGTSYEQYF; cdr3_nt: TGTGCCAGCACCTGGGGTACCTCCTACGAGCAGTACTTC
j_call: TRBJ1-1; d_call: NA; v_call: TRBV28; clone_size: NA; cdr3_aa: CASSRGGGATEAFF; cdr3_nt: TGTGCCAGCAGCCGGGGGGGAGGGGCCACTGAAGCTTTCTTT
j_call: TRBJ2-1; d_call: NA; v_call: TRBV7-7; clone_size: NA; cdr3_aa: CASSPGSSYNEQFF; cdr3_nt: TGTGCCAGCAGCCCAGGGAGCTCCTACAATGAGCAGTTCTTC
j_call: TRBJ2-3; d_call: TRBD2; v_call: TRBV28; clone_size: NA; cdr3_aa: CASSLSGRGTDTQYF; cdr3_nt: TGTGCCAGCAGTTTGAGCGGGAGGGGCACAGATACGCAGTATTTT
j_call: TRBJ2-3; d_call: TRBD2; v_call: TRBV19; clone_size: NA; cdr3_aa: CASSSLRVAGADTQYF; cdr3_nt: TGTGCCAGTAGTTCCCTGAGGGTAGCGGGTGCAGATACGCAGTATTTT
j_call: TRBJ1-5; d_call: NA; v_call: TRBV6-1; clone_size: few; cdr3_aa: CASRGPAGGNQPQHF; cdr3_nt: TGTGCCAGCAGGGGCCCCGCCGGAGGCAATCAGCCCCAGCATTTT
j_call: TRBJ1-2; d_call: NA; v_call: TRBV10-3; clone_size: NA; cdr3_aa: CAISESGLGYTF; cdr3_nt: TGTGCCATCAGTGAGTCAGGGCTTGGCTACACCTTC
j_call: TRBJ1-5; d_call: TRBD1; v_call: TRBV6-1; clone_size: NA; cdr3_aa: CASRIGQGSNQPQHF; cdr3_nt: TGTGCCAGCAGAATAGGACAGGGGAGCAATCAGCCCCAGCATTTT
j_call: TRBJ1-1; d_call: NA; v_call: TRBV27; clone_size: NA; cdr3_aa: CASRLGATSTEAFF; cdr3_nt: TGTGCCAGCAGATTGGGGGCCACGTCTACTGAAGCTTTCTTT
j_call: TRBJ2-3; d_call: TRBD2; v_call: TRBV27; clone_size: NA; cdr3_aa: CASSPPIPLAGGGTDTQYF; cdr3_nt: TGTGCCAGCAGTCCTCCCATCCCTCTAGCGGGGGGTGGCACAGATACGCAGTATTTT
j_call: TRBJ2-5; d_call: NA; v_call: TRBV28; clone_size: NA; cdr3_aa: CASSLQDYQETQYF; cdr3_nt: TGTGCCAGCAGTTTACAGGACTACCAGGAGACCCAGTACTTC
j_call: TRBJ2-7; d_call: TRBD1; v_call: TRBV15; clone_size: NA; cdr3_aa: CATSRDVRDRGYEQYF; cdr3_nt: TGTGCCACCAGCAGAGACGTCCGGGACAGGGGATACGAGCAGTACTTC